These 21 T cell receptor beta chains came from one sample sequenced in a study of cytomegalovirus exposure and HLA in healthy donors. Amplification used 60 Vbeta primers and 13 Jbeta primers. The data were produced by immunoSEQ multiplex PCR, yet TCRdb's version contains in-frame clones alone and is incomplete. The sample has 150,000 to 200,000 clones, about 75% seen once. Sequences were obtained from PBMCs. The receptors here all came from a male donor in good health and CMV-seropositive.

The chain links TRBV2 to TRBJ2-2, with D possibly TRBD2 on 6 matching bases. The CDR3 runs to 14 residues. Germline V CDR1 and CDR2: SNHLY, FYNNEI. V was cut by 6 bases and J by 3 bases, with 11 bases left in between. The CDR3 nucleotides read TGTGCCAGCAGATTGGGACTTGACACCGGGGAGCTGTTTTTT. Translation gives CASRLGLDTGELFF.

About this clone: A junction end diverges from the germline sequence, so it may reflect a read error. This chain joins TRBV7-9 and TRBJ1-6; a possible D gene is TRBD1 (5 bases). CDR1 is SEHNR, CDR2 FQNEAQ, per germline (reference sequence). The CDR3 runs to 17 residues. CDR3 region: CSSSPLQRRGPDSPLHF. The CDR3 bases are TGTTCCAGCAGCCCACTGCAGCGAAGGGGTCCTGATTCACCCCTCCACTTT.

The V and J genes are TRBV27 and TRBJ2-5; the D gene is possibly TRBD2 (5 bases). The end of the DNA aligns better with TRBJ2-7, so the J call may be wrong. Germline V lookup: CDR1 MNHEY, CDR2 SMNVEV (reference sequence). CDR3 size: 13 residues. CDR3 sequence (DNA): TGTGCCAGCAGTCCCCGAGGGTCCTACGAGCAGTACTTC. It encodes CASSPRGSYEQYF.

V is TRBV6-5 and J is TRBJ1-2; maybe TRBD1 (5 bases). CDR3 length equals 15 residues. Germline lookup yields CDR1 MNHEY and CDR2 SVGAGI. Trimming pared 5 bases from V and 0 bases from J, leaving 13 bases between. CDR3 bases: TGTGCCAGCAGTCCGTCGGGGGGACCTAACTATGGCTACACCTTC. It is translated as CASSPSGGPNYGYTF.

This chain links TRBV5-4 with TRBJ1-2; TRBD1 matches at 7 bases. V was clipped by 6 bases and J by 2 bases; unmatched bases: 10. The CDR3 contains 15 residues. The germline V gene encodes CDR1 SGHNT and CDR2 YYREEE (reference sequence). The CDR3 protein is CASTENRGGNYGYTF. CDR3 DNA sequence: TGTGCCAGCACCGAAAACAGGGGAGGCAACTATGGCTACACCTTC.

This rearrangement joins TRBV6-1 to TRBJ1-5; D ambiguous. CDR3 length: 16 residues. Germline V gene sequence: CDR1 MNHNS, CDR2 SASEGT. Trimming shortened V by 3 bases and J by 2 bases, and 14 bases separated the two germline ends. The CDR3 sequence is CASSDRRVEGNQPQHF. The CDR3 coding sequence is TGTGCCAGCAGTGATCGACGGGTTGAAGGCAATCAGCCCCAGCATTTT.

CDR3 sequence reads: CAWATGYNQPQHF. The CDR3 DNA sequence: TGTGCCTGGGCCACGGGGTACAATCAGCCCCAGCATTTT. V and J are TRBV30 and TRBJ1-5; D is undetermined. The CDR3 covers 13 residues. The germline CDR1 and CDR2 sequences are GTSNPN and SVGIG (reference sequence). Between the trimmed V and J ends, which lost 5 bases and 3 bases, there was a span of 11 bases.

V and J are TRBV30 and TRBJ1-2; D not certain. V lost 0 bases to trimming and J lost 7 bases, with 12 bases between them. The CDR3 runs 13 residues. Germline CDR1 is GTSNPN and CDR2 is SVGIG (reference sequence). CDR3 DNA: TGTGCCTGGAGTGTATCTTGGCCAGGTGGCTACACCTTC. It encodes CAWSVSWPGGYTF. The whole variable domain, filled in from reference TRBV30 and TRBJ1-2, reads SQTIHQWPATLVQPVGSPLSLECTVEGTSNPNLYWYRQAAGRGLQLLFYSVGIGQISSEVPQNLSASRPQDRQFILSSKKLLLSDSGFYLCAWSVSWPGGYTFGSGTRLTVV.

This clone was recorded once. The CDR3 reads CASSLNSPYEQYF. The CDR3 nucleotides are TGTGCCAGCAGTTTGAACAGTCCCTACGAGCAGTACTTC. The rearrangement joins TRBV6-5 to TRBJ2-7; no firm D call. The V and J ends lost 4 bases and 2 bases respectively, with 9 bases between them. The CDR3 runs 13 residues. Germline V gene data show CDR1 as MNHEY and CDR2 as SVGAGI.

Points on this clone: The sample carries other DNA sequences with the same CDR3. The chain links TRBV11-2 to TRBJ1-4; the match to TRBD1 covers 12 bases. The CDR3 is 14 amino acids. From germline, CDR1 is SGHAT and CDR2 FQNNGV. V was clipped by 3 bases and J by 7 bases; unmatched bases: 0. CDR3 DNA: TGTGCCAGCAGCTTGGGACAGGGGGCTGAAAAACTGTTTTTT. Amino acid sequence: CASSLGQGAEKLFF.

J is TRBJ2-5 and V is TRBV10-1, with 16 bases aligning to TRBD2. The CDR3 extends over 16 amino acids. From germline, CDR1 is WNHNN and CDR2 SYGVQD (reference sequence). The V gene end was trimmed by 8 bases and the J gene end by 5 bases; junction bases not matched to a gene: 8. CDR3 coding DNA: TGCGCCAGCTCGCCGGGACTAGCGGGGGGGCAGGAGACCCAGTACTTC. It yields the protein CASSPGLAGGQETQYF.

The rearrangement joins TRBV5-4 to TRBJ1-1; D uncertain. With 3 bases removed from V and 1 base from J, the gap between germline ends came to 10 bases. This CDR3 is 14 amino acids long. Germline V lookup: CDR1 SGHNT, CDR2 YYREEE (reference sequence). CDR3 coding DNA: TGTGCCAGCAGCTCTGCCAGTGGGAACACTGAAGCTTTCTTT. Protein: CASSSASGNTEAFF.

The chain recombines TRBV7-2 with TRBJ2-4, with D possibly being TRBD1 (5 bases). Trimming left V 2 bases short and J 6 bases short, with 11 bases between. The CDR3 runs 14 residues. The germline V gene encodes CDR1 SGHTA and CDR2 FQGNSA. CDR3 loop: CASSLTGPGNIQYF. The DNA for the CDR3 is TGTGCCAGCAGCTTAACAGGTCCAGGAAACATTCAGTACTTC.

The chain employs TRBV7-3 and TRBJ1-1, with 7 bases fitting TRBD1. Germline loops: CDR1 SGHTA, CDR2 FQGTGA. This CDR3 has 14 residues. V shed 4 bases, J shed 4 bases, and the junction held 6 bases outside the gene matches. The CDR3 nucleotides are TGTGCCAGCAGCTACAGGGGTGGAGGCACTGAAGCTTTCTTT. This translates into CASSYRGGGTEAFF.

This chain's CDR3 is CASSEAGGGHNEQFF. CDR3 in DNA: TGTGCCAGCAGTGAAGCCGGGGGGGGCCATAATGAGCAGTTCTTC. This sequence joins TRBV6-1 and TRBJ2-1; 8 positions match TRBD2. V was pared by 0 bases and J by 7 bases, with 5 bases of the junction left unmatched. Germline-derived CDR1 and CDR2 are MNHNS and SASEGT. The CDR3 covers 15 residues.

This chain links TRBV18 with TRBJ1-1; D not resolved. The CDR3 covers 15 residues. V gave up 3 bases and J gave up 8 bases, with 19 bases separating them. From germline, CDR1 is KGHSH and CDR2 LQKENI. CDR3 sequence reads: CASSPRFTVEMEAFF. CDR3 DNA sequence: TGTGCCAGCTCACCTAGGTTTACAGTCGAGATGGAAGCTTTCTTT.

CDR3 loop: CATSRGDRIIYNEQFF. CDR3 DNA sequence: TGTGCCACCAGCAGAGGGGACAGGATCATTTACAATGAGCAGTTCTTC. The chain is built from TRBV15 and TRBJ2-1, with 8 bases identical to TRBD1. There are 16 residues in the CDR3. Germline CDR1 reads LNHNV; CDR2 reads YYDKDF (reference sequence). V was pared by 1 base and J by 4 bases, with 6 bases of the junction left unmatched.

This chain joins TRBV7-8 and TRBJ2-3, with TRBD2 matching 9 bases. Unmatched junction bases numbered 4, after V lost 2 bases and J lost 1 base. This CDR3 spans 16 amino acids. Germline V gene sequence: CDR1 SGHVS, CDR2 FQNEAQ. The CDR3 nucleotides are TGTGCCAGCAGCTTACAGCGGGGGGTGGGCACAGATACGCAGTATTTT. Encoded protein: CASSLQRGVGTDTQYF.

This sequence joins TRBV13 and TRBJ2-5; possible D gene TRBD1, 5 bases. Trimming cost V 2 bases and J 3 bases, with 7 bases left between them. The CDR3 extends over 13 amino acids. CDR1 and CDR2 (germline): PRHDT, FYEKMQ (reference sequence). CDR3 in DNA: TGTGCCAGCAGCTTACAGGACAAAGAGACCCAGTACTTC. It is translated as CASSLQDKETQYF.

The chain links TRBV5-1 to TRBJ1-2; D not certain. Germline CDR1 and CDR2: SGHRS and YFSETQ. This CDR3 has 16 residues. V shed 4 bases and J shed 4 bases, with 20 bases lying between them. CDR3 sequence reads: CASSPHSPEVPYGYTF. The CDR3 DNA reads TGCGCCAGCAGCCCCCACTCACCCGAGGTCCCCTATGGCTACACCTTC.

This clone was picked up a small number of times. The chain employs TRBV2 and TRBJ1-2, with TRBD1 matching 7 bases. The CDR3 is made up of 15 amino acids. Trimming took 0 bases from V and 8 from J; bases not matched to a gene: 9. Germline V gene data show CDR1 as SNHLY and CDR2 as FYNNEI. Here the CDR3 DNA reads TGTGCCAGCAGTGAAGCGCTTCAGAGGGGGCGGGGCTACACCTTC. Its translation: CASSEALQRGRGYTF.